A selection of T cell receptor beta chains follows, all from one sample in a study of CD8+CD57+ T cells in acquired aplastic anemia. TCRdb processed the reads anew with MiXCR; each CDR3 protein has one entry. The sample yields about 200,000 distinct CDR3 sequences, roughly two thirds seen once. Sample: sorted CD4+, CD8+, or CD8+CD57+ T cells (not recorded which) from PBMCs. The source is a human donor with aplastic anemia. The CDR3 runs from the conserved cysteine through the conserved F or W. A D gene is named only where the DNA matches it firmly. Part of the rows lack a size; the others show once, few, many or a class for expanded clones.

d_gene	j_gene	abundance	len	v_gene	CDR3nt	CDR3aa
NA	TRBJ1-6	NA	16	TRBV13	TGTGCCAGCAGCTTAGGGTTGGGGGAATTGAATTCACCCCTCCACTTT	CASSLGLGELNSPLHF
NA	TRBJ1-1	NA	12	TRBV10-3	TGTGCCATCAGCGCTATGAACACTGAAGCTTTCTTT	CAISAMNTEAFF
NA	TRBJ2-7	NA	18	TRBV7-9	TGTGCCAGCAGCTCCCCATTGGGGACCTCGAGGGTCTCCTACGAGCAGTACTTC	CASSSPLGTSRVSYEQYF
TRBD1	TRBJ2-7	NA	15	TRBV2	TGTGCCAGCAGTGACCAGGACAGGGGGCGGGACGAGCAGTACTTC	CASSDQDRGRDEQYF
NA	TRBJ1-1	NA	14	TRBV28	TGTGCCAGCAGTCTCCATCAGGCGGTCACTGAAGCTTTCTTT	CASSLHQAVTEAFF
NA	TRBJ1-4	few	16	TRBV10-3	TGTGCCATCAGTGAAGGGGGAGGGTCAACTAATGAAAAACTGTTTTTT	CAISEGGGSTNEKLFF
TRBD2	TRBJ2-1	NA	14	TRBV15	TGCGCCACCAGCAGAGTAACTAGCGGGGGGCCGGGGTTCTTC	CATSRVTSGGPGFF
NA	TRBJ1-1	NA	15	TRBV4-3	TGCGCCAGCAGCCAAGAGGTCCACCTGAACACTGAAGCTTTCTTT	CASSQEVHLNTEAFF
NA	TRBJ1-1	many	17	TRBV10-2	TGCGCCAGCAGTTCCGGGGCCGGCGGGTTAATGAACACTGAAGCTTTCTTT	CASSSGAGGLMNTEAFF
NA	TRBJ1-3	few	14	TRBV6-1	TGTGCCAGCAGACCCGGACAGCAAGGAAACACCATATATTTT	CASRPGQQGNTIYF
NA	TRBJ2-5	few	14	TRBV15	TGTGCCACCAGCATACCTAATTGGGGAGAGACCCAGTACTTC	CATSIPNWGETQYF
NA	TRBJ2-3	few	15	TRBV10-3	TGTGCCATCAGTGAACTACTAGCAACACAAGATACGCAGTATTTT	CAISELLATQDTQYF
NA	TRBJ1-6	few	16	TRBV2	TGTGCCAGCAGTAAAGACAGGTATCTGAATAATTCACCCCTCCACTTT	CASSKDRYLNNSPLHF
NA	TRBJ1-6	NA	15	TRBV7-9	TGTGCCAGCACTGAGTGGGGCAGTCTAAATTCACCCCTCCACTTT	CASTEWGSLNSPLHF
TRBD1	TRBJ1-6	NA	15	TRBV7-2	TGTGCCAGCAGCCTAGGGGCACAGGGGACGAGGGCCCTCCACTTT	CASSLGAQGTRALHF
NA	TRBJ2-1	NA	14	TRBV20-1	TGCAGTGCTAAGGACCGGAGCTCCTACAATGAGCAGTTCTTC	CSAKDRSSYNEQFF
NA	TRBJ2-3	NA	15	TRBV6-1	TGTGCCAGCAGTGAAACGGGGGTTAGCACAGATACGCAGTATTTT	CASSETGVSTDTQYF
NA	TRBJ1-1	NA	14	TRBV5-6	TGTGCCAGCAGCTGGAAGGTGCAGAACACTGAAGCTTTCTTT	CASSWKVQNTEAFF
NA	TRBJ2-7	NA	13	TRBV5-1	TGCGCCAGCAGTCTTGCAGGGCTCGACGAGCAGTACTTC	CASSLAGLDEQYF
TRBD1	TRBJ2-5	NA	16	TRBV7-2	TGTGCCAGCAGCTTGGTAAGACAGGGACCAGGAGAGACCCAGTACTTC	CASSLVRQGPGETQYF
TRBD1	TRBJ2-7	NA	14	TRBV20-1	TGCAGTGCTAGAGATTACAGGGGCCTCTCCGAGCAGTACTTC	CSARDYRGLSEQYF
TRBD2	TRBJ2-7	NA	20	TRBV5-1	TGCGCCAGCAGCATGCTAACCGGGACAGCGACACTAGCGGGAGGGATCGAGCAGTACTTC	CASSMLTGTATLAGGIEQYF
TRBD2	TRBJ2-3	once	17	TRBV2	TGTGCCAGCAGTGATATCGATCCAGCGGGGGTGACAGATACGCAGTATTTT	CASSDIDPAGVTDTQYF
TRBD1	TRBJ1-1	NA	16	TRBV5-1	TGCGCCAGCAGCCCCAGTAACAGGGGACTTTCCACTGAAGCTTTCTTT	CASSPSNRGLSTEAFF
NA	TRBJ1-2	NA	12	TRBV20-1	TGCAGTGCTAGCTCGCTGATCTATGGCTACACCTTC	CSASSLIYGYTF
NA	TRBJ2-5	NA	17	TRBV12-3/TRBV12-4	TGTGCCAGCAGTTACGGCGGGACCGAGATGTACCAAGAGACCCAGTACTTC	CASSYGGTEMYQETQYF
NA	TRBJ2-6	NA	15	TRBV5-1	TGCGCCAGCAGCTTGACGATCTCTGGGGCCAACGTCCTGACTTTC	CASSLTISGANVLTF
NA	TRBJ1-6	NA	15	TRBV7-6	TGTGCCAGCAGCTTAGCGGCCGCACAGAATTCACCCCTCCACTTT	CASSLAAAQNSPLHF
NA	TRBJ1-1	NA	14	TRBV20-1	TGCAGTGCTAGAGATACAGGCCTGTACACTGAAGCTTTCTTT	CSARDTGLYTEAFF
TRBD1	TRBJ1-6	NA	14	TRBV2	TGTGCCAGCAGGCTGGGACAGGGAGTCGCCCCCCTCCACTTT	CASRLGQGVAPLHF
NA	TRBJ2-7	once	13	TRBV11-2	TGTGCCAGCAGCCCCAAATATACCTACGAGCAGTACTTC	CASSPKYTYEQYF
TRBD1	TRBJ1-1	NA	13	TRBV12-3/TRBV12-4	TGTGCCAGCTGCCGGGACAGGGGAACTGAAGCTTTCTTT	CASCRDRGTEAFF
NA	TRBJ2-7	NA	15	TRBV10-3	TGTGCCATCAGCAACCAGGGAGGGGGCTCCTACGAGCAGTACTTC	CAISNQGGGSYEQYF
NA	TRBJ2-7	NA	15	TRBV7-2	TGTGCCAGCAGCCTAAGCGGACAGTACTCCTACGAGCAGTACTTC	CASSLSGQYSYEQYF
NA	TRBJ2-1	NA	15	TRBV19	TGTGCCAGTAGTATAGTGGCACAGGGCTACAATGAGCAGTTCTTC	CASSIVAQGYNEQFF
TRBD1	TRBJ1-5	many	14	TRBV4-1	TGCGCCAGCAGCCAAGCCCAGGGGGATCAGCCCCAGCATTTT	CASSQAQGDQPQHF
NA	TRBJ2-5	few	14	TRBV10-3	TGTGCCATCAGTGTGGGGGCCGTGGAAGAGACCCAGTACTTC	CAISVGAVEETQYF
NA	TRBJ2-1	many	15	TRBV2	TGTGCCAGCAGTGTCGGGGTAAGCTCCTACAATGAGCAGTTCTTC	CASSVGVSSYNEQFF
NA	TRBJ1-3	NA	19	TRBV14	TGTGCCAGCAGCCAAGAACGTCCGGGAGGCAGGATCTCTGGAAACACCGTATATTTT	CASSQERPGGRISGNTVYF
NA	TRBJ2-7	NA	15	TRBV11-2	TGTGCCAGCAGCGAGGTGGGGGGGGACAGCTACGAGCAGTACTTC	CASSEVGGDSYEQYF
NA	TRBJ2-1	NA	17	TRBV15	TGTGCCACCAGCAGCTCCAGGTCGGGACCATCCTACAATGAGCAGTTCTTC	CATSSSRSGPSYNEQFF
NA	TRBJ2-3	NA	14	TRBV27	TGTGCCAGCAGTTACCTCCCGCACACAGATACGCAGTATTTT	CASSYLPHTDTQYF
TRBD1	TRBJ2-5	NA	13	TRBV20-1	TGCAGTGCCGTTGGGACAGGCCAAGAGACCCAGTACTTC	CSAVGTGQETQYF
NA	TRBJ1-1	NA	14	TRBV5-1	TGCGCCAGCAGCTTGGCGGCGGGGGACACTGAAGCTTTCTTT	CASSLAAGDTEAFF
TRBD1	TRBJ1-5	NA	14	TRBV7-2	TGTGCCAGCAGCCCCCGGACAGGGCTCCAGCCCCAGCATTTT	CASSPRTGLQPQHF
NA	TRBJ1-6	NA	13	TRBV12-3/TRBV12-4	TGTGCCAGCAGTCCTGGGAGACAATCACCCCTCCACTTT	CASSPGRQSPLHF
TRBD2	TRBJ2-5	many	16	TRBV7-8	TGTGCCAACACTCTGGTACTAGCGGGGGGTCAGGAGACCCAGTACTTC	CANTLVLAGGQETQYF
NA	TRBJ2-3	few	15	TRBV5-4	TGTGCCAGCAGCCCGGGAGGGACAGGGTCAGATACGCAGTATTTT	CASSPGGTGSDTQYF
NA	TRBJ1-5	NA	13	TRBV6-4	TGTGCCAGCAGTTACAAATCGAATCAGCCCCAGCATTTT	CASSYKSNQPQHF
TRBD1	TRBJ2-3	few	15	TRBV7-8	TGTGCCAGCAGCTTGGGACAGGGGAGAACAGATACGCAGTATTTT	CASSLGQGRTDTQYF